The entry below describes one T cell receptor beta chain. Its antigen target is currently unknown. Base quality data are lacking; no much larger clone is found one base away. The sample comes from a study of T cells after yellow fever vaccination (dated by TCRdb to the late 2010s). For context, the study as a whole: The SMART-Seq v4 Ultra Low Input RNA kit was used to prepare libraries from fractions with low cell numbers. Blood samples were taken at several timepoints before and after primary and secondary immunization, and bulk PBMC replicates and cell subsets were isolated. The cohort comprised two healthy male donors, one aged 18 to 30 and one aged 30 to 40 years. To track T-cell clones before and after primary and booster YFV17D yellow fever vaccination, bulk TCR alpha and beta repertoires were sequenced longitudinally.

TCR cDNA was synthesized by 5'RACE template switching, through which a universal primer site and unique molecular identifiers were introduced. Priming for cDNA synthesis came from both the TCR alpha and TCR beta constant segments. Library amplification involved two PCR steps, and the second step added sample barcodes and sequencing adapters. Libraries were sequenced on Illumina HiSeq 2500 (2x100 bp) or NovaSeq (2x150 bp). The original pipeline was this. Reads were demultiplexed and collapsed into UMI consensus sequences with MIGEC, and V(D)J alignment was performed with MiXCR. Using edgeR on replicate PBMC samples, clonotypes were called vaccine-responding if FDR was below 0.01 and the log2 fold change was above 5 up to day 15. CD4 or CD8 identity was assigned to each bulk clonotype according to whether the clonotype was present at higher abundance in the sequenced CD4 repertoire or the sequenced CD8 repertoire. The public reads were reanalyzed by TCRdb: fastp trimming at Q25, MiXCR alignment, in-frame beta chains only. Rows merge per CDR3 protein into single entries with the most common DNA and genes. The V and J calls and clone size are TCRdb's, not the authors'. Across this sample there are 300,000 to 400,000 distinct CDR3 sequences, with about 9.5% seen only once. The top ten clonotypes cover over 15% of the sample.

Interpreted using the paper, the treatment or condition label stands for: live attenuated yellow fever vaccine strain. At every blood-draw timepoint, two biological replicates of bulk PBMCs were collected. PBMCs were isolated from peripheral blood using a standard Ficoll-Paque protocol. TriZol was used to extract RNA from bulk PBMCs, CD4 and CD8 fractions, and dextramer-positive and dextramer-negative fractions. CDR1 is given as SGHRS and CDR2 as YFSETQ, both from the germline V gene. From its cysteine to its phenylalanine, the CDR3 spans 16 amino acids. Solely the CDR3 DNA is kept, with 48 bases framed from the first base. The germline ends are 15 bases apart after V is trimmed by 0 bases and J by 6 bases. Overall study results and their limits: The secondary T-cell response was weaker than the primary response but faster, peaking on day 5 instead of day 15. Computational filtering was needed because FACS-sorted repertoires could contain abundant contaminating clonotypes from the bulk population. Most clones expanded after primary vaccination (around 97% of CD4 and 88% of CD8) were re-detected after the booster, suggesting that broad memory maintenance occurred. A small share of clonotypes occurred in both CD4 and CD8 compartments, likely arising from convergent recombination. Only two donors were included in the study, so the extent to which the findings can be generalized is limited.

The starting material was PBMCs, obtained on the day of the first yellow fever vaccination. The source of this sequence is a man aged 18 to 29 who received the YFV17D yellow fever vaccine. The chain links TRBV5-1 with TRBJ2-2; 6 matching bases give a weak D call of TRBD1. For the CDR3, the sequence is CASSLDTRGQSGELFF. The nucleotides are TGCGCCAGCAGCTTGGATACCAGGGGTCAATCCGGGGAGCTGTTTTTT.